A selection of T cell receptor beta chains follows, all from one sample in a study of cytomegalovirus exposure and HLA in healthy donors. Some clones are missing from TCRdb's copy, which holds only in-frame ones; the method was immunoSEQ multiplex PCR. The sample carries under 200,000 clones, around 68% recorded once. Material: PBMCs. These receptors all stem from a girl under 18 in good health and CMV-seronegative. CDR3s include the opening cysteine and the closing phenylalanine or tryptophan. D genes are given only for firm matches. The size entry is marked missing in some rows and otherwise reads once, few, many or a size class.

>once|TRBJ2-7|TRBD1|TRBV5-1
TGCGCCAGCAGCTTGGAAGGGACAGGGGTCTACGAGCAGTACTTC
CASSLEGTGVYEQYF
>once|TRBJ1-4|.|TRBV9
TGTGCCAGCAGCGTAGCTGGACACCGGACTAATGAAAAACTGTTTTTT
CASSVAGHRTNEKLFF
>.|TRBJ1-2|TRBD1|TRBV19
TGTGCCAGTAGTGCCGCCGGGACAGCAAACTATGGCTACACCTTC
CASSAAGTANYGYTF
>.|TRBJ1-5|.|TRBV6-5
TGTGCCATCCGGGACATAAGGCCCTTTCAGCCCCAGCATTTT
CAIRDIRPFQPQHF
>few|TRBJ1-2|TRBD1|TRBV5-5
TGTGCCACCACCCCCGGGACAGGGGCGAATGTCTATGGCTACACCTTC
CATTPGTGANVYGYTF
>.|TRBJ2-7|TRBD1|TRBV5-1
TGCGCCAGCAGCAACCCGACAGGGCCAAGCTCCTACGAGCAGTACTTC
CASSNPTGPSSYEQYF
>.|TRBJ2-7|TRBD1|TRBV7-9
TGTGCCAGCAGCCCAGGACAGGGTGGGCCCTACGAGCAGTACTTC
CASSPGQGGPYEQYF
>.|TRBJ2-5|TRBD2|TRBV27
TGTGCCAGCAGTTTGAGCGGGGGGCCCCAAGAGACCCAGTACTTC
CASSLSGGPQETQYF
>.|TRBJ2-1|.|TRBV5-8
TGTGCCAGCAGTAATCAGGGCAATGAGCAGTTCTTC
CASSNQGNEQFF
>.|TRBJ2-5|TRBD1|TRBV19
TGTGCCAGTAGCCTGCCGGGACAGGGTGAGGAGACCCAGTACTTC
CASSLPGQGEETQYF
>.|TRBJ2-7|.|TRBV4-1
TGCGCCAGCAGCCAAGGTTTCGGAGCGGGCACCGTCTTCGAGCAGTACTTC
CASSQGFGAGTVFEQYF
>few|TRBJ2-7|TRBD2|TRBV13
TGTGCCAGCAGCTTCAGCGGGGGTAACTACGAGCAGTACTTC
CASSFSGGNYEQYF
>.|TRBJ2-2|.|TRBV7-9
TGTGCCAGCAGCTCCGCGGGGATAAACACCGGGGAGCTGTTTTTT
CASSSAGINTGELFF
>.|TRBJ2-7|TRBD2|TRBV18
TGTGCCAGCTCACCGGGGGGGAAGAACGAGCAGTACTTC
CASSPGGKNEQYF
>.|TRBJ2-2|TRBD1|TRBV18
TGTGCCAGCTCACCCCCGGACAGGGGAGGCACCGGGGAGCTGTTTTTT
CASSPPDRGGTGELFF
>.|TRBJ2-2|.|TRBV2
TGTGCCAGCAGTGAAGAACAGCTGTCCTTCACCGGGGAGCTGTTTTTT
CASSEEQLSFTGELFF
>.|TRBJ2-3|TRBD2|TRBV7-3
TGTGCCAGCAGCGAGGGGCCAGCGGGAAGCACAGATACGCAGTATTTT
CASSEGPAGSTDTQYF
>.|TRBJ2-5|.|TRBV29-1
TGCAGCGTTCCTGGGGCAGCAGGGGAGACCCAGTACTTC
CSVPGAAGETQYF
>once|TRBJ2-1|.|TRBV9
TGTGCCAGCAGCGAGGGGTTTGAGCAGTTCTTC
CASSEGFEQFF
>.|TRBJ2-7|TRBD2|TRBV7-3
TGTGCCAGCAGCCCAGGCGGGGGTTCCTACGAGCAGTACTTC
CASSPGGGSYEQYF
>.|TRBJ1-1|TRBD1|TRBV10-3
TGTGCCTCCACGGGACAGGGAAATCTGAGGGCTTTCTTT
CASTGQGNLRAFF
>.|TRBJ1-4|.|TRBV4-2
TGTGCCAGCAGCGAACGGTGGCGGGGGATGGCAACTAATGAAAAACTGTTTTTT
CASSERWRGMATNEKLFF
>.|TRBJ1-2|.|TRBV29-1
TGCAGCGCCCAATTGGGGAGCTATGGCTACACCTTC
CSAQLGSYGYTF
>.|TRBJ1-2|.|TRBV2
TGTGCCAGCAGGACTGACAGGTCCCCCACTGGCTATGGCTACACCTTC
CASRTDRSPTGYGYTF
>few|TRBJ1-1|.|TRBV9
TGTGCCAGCAGCGTCGCCGGGACTCCCACTGAAGCTTTCTTT
CASSVAGTPTEAFF
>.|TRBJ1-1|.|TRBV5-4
TGTGCCAGCAGCTCTGGGGGCACTGGGTACGGCACTGAAGCTTTCTTT
CASSSGGTGYGTEAFF
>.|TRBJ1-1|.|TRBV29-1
TGCAGCGCGGTGGGGTTCGGGGGAGTGAACACTGAAGCTTTCTTT
CSAVGFGGVNTEAFF
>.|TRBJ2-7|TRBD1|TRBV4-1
TGCGCCAGCAGCCAAGCTCCGGGACAGGGGAACTACGAGCAGTACTTC
CASSQAPGQGNYEQYF
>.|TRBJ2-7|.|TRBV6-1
TGTGCCATCGGCCCAGGGGGGAACGAGCAGTACTTC
CAIGPGGNEQYF
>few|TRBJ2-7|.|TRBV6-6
TGTGCCAGCAGTTATGGAGAGCCGGGACAATCCTACGAGCAGTACTTC
CASSYGEPGQSYEQYF
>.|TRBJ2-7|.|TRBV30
TGTGCCCTGACTGACTCCTACGAGCAGTACTTC
CALTDSYEQYF
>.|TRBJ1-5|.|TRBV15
TGTGCCACCAGCAGAGTGGAAACGGGGGATCAGCCCCAGCATTTT
CATSRVETGDQPQHF
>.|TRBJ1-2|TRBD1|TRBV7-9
TGTGCCAGCAGCAATGACAGGGGCTATGGCTACACCTTC
CASSNDRGYGYTF